These 5 T cell receptor beta chains were sequenced from one sample in a study of blood T cell repertoires in COVID-19. Sequenced by immunoSEQ multiplex PCR; TCRdb stores in-frame clones only, minus some. Of about 180,000 clones listed, about 91% were seen once; the top ten hold about 3.9%. Sequencing input: peripheral blood. These receptors all stem from a woman aged 30 to 39 with acute or convalescent COVID-19.

This clone was seen once. V usage is TRBV15 and J usage is TRBJ2-7; TRBD2 agrees at 8 bases. The CDR3 has 15 residues. V lost 0 bases, J lost 3 bases, and 4 bases stayed unmatched. From germline, CDR1 is LNHNV and CDR2 YYDKDF (reference sequence). Here the CDR3 DNA reads TGTGCCACCAGCAGAGACCGGGGGGGATACTACGAGCAGTACTTC. It specifies CATSRDRGGYYEQYF.

The chain recombines TRBV5-1 with TRBJ2-3; 7 bases line up with TRBD1. CDR3 length: 14 residues. The ends lost 2 bases at V and 4 bases at J; junction bases unmatched: 4. Germline V gene lookup returns CDR1 SGHRS and CDR2 YFSETQ. CDR3 DNA: TGCGCCAGCAGCTTCGACAGGGTGGCAGATACGCAGTATTTT. As protein: CASSFDRVADTQYF.

The CDR3 here is CAIMGFSGRFTGEQFF. In DNA, the CDR3 is TGTGCCATCATGGGTTTCTCCGGGAGATTTACGGGGGAGCAGTTCTTC. This chain links TRBV10-3 with TRBJ2-1; weak D call: TRBD2 (6 bases). CDR1 ENHRY and CDR2 SYGVKD come from the germline V gene. The CDR3 is 16 residues long. Trimming removed 7 bases at V and 10 bases at J, with 26 bases between.

The chain is built from TRBV19 and TRBJ1-5; D is uncertain. V was clipped by 1 base and J by 5 bases, with 12 bases between them. This CDR3 comprises 15 residues. Germline V lookup: CDR1 LNHDA, CDR2 SQIVND (reference sequence). Here the CDR3 reads CASSIGDLVDQPQHF. The DNA for the CDR3 is TGTGCCAGTAGTATAGGAGATCTGGTCGATCAGCCCCAGCATTTT.

The chain recombines TRBV7-6 with TRBJ1-4, with D perhaps matching TRBD1 (6 bases). Trimming cost V 0 bases and J 7 bases, with 6 bases left between them. The CDR3 loop spans 13 amino acids. Germline V CDR1 and CDR2: SGHVS, FNYEAQ. The CDR3 coding sequence is TGTGCCAGCAGCTTAGCACAGGGTGAAAAACTGTTTTTT. This translates into CASSLAQGEKLFF. Full variable domain (remainder filled in from reference TRBV7-6 and TRBJ1-4): GAGVSQSPRYKVTKRGQDVALRCDPISGHVSLYWYRQALGQGPEFLTYFNYEAQQDKSGLPNDRFSAERPEGSISTLTIQRTEQRDSAMYRCASSLAQGEKLFFGSGTQLSVL.